Each of the 30 T cell receptor beta chains below was sequenced from the same sample in a study of OX40 agonist ivuxolimab in advanced cancers. Produced via immunoSEQ multiplex PCR; TCRdb's table is partial and in-frame only. The sample holds tens of thousands of clones, over 75% seen once. Sequencing was performed on CD4+ or CD8+ T cells sorted from blood, taken in a trial of the OX40 agonist ivuxolimab. The receptors stem from an adult with an advanced solid tumor such as melanoma, head and neck, liver or kidney cancer.

The chain couples TRBV28 to TRBJ1-5; 7 positions agree with TRBD1. Losses at the gene ends were 2 bases for V and 4 bases for J; bases not matched to a gene: 5. Germline CDR1 MDHEN, CDR2 SYDVKM. The CDR3 consists of 15 residues. DNA for the CDR3: TGTGCCAGCAGTTTAGAAGACAGGGAGAATCAGCCCCAGCATTTT. It translates to CASSLEDRENQPQHF.

V is TRBV5-4 and J is TRBJ1-2; tentative D call: TRBD1 (5 bases). Germline loops: CDR1 SGHNT, CDR2 YYREEE (reference sequence). The CDR3 contains 15 residues. Trimming removed 0 bases from V and 4 bases from J, with 13 bases in between. The DNA for the CDR3 is TGTGCCAGCAGCTTGGGGGGGTCCGTTTCCTATGGCTACACCTTC. The encoded protein is CASSLGGSVSYGYTF.

This rearrangement joins TRBV5-4 to TRBJ2-7, with TRBD1 matching over 10 bases. Trimming removed 4 bases from V and 6 bases from J; junction bases left unmatched: 7. Germline CDR1 reads SGHNT; CDR2 reads YYREEE (reference sequence). There are 14 residues in the CDR3. The CDR3 DNA reads TGTGCCAGCAGCGCCGGGACAGGGGTCGTCGAGCAGTACTTC. Amino acids: CASSAGTGVVEQYF.

This clone was seen more than once but under ten times. This rearrangement joins TRBV19 to TRBJ2-1; D ambiguous. Trimming took off 6 bases at V and 1 base at J, with 4 bases between the two ends. From germline, CDR1 is LNHDA and CDR2 SQIVND (reference sequence). The CDR3 has 12 residues. The CDR3 sequence: CASSGSYNEQFF. The CDR3 nucleotides are TGTGCCAGTAGCGGGTCCTACAATGAGCAGTTCTTC.

The V call is TRBV28, the J call TRBJ2-1, with TRBD1 matching 7 bases. With V trimmed by 7 bases and J by 7 bases, 13 bases remained unmatched. In germline, CDR1 is MDHEN, CDR2 SYDVKM. The CDR3 has 15 residues. The DNA for the CDR3 is TGTGCCAGCAATCTACAATGGGGACAGAATAATGAGCAGTTCTTC. It yields the protein CASNLQWGQNNEQFF. The full variable domain, completed using reference TRBV28 and TRBJ2-1, is DVKVTQSSRYLVKRTGEKVFLECVQDMDHENMFWYRQDPGLGLRLIYFSYDVKMKEKGDIPEGYSVSREKKERFSLILESASTNQTSMYLCASNLQWGQNNEQFFGPGTRLTVL.

The chain links TRBV2 to TRBJ1-4, with D tentatively TRBD1 (5 bases). The germline CDR1 and CDR2 sequences are SNHLY and FYNNEI. Trimming pared 6 bases from V and 8 bases from J, leaving 19 bases between. This CDR3 region has 15 residues. This CDR3 is CASRGLGVPGEKLFF. DNA of the CDR3: TGTGCCAGCAGGGGCCTAGGGGTGCCAGGGGAAAAACTGTTTTTT.

This chain joins TRBV10-3 and TRBJ1-2; unclear D gene. Per the germline V gene, CDR1 is ENHRY and CDR2 is SYGVKD. The CDR3 is 14 amino acids. Trimming cost V 0 bases and J 4 bases, with 9 bases left between them. As DNA, the CDR3 is TGTGCCATCAGTGAGTCTACAGTGGGCTATGGCTACACCTTC. It is translated as CAISESTVGYGYTF.

This chain links TRBV10-1 with TRBJ2-2; 8 bases match TRBD1. CDR1 and CDR2 (germline): WNHNN, SYGVQD (reference sequence). The CDR3 covers 15 residues. J was trimmed by 5 bases and V by 2 bases; bases with no gene match: 4. CDR3 in DNA: TGCGCCAGCAGTGAGGGTACAGGGGGGACCGGGGAGCTGTTTTTT. Translated, it gives CASSEGTGGTGELFF.

The rearrangement links TRBV18 to TRBJ1-3; tentatively, D is TRBD1 (5 bases). With 3 bases removed from V and 8 bases from J, the gap between germline ends came to 14 bases. The V gene's germline CDR1 is KGHSH and CDR2 LQKENI. CDR3 length: 14 residues. The DNA of the CDR3 is TGTGCCAGCTCACCGGTCAGGGCCATAGACACCATATATTTT. Translated, it gives CASSPVRAIDTIYF.

The chain carries TRBV5-1 and TRBJ1-1, with D possibly TRBD1 on 5 matching bases. The CDR3 is made up of 16 amino acids. CDR1 and CDR2 (germline): SGHRS, YFSETQ. V was trimmed by 0 bases and J by 0 bases, leaving 12 bases between them. The CDR3 region has the DNA TGCGCCAGCAGCTTGGCGGAGGGGCGACTGAACACTGAAGCTTTCTTT. Encoded protein: CASSLAEGRLNTEAFF.

This clone was observed a few times. The V call is TRBV5-4, the J call TRBJ1-2; D unresolved. V was trimmed by 0 bases and J by 2 bases, leaving 5 bases between them. The CDR3 is 13 residues long. Germline V gene data show CDR1 as SGHNT and CDR2 as YYREEE (reference sequence). The CDR3 sequence: CASSLDSNYGYTF. The CDR3 region has the DNA TGTGCCAGCAGCTTGGACTCAAACTATGGCTACACCTTC.

The chain combines TRBV19 with TRBJ1-1; no reliable D call. The CDR3 totals 12 residues. V was pared by 6 bases and J by 5 bases, with 10 bases between. CDR1 and CDR2 from the germline V gene are LNHDA and SQIVND (reference sequence). In DNA, the CDR3 is TGTGCCAGTAGCCGCCTTTTTACTGAAGCTTTCTTT. Residues: CASSRLFTEAFF.

The V gene is TRBV11-3, the J gene TRBJ2-7; TRBD2 aligns across 8 bases. Unmatched junction bases numbered 2, after V lost 1 base and J lost 3 bases. CDR3 length: 14 amino acids. The V gene's germline CDR1 is SGHNT and CDR2 YENEEA. CDR3 loop: CASSLVSGSYEQYF. The CDR3 bases are TGTGCCAGCAGCTTAGTAAGCGGGAGCTACGAGCAGTACTTC.

The chain carries TRBV10-3 and TRBJ1-4; a weak D match, TRBD1 (6 bases). CDR1 is ENHRY, CDR2 SYGVKD, per germline. The CDR3 is made up of 16 amino acids. The V and J ends lost 6 bases and 5 bases respectively, with 19 bases between them. The CDR3 sequence is CAIRRGTNDPNEKLFF. The CDR3 DNA follows: TGTGCCATCAGGAGGGGGACAAACGATCCCAATGAAAAACTGTTTTTT.

The CDR3 DNA sequence: TGTGCCAGTAGTAAGGGGTCGGGTTCCACAGATACGCAGTATTTT. This codes for CASSKGSGSTDTQYF. This chain joins TRBV19 and TRBJ2-3, with D perhaps matching TRBD1 (5 bases). Germline-derived CDR1 and CDR2 are LNHDA and SQIVND (reference sequence). The V gene lost 4 bases and the J gene lost 2 bases, with 13 bases spanning the gap. This CDR3 has 15 amino acids.

This chain joins TRBV28 and TRBJ2-5; possible D gene TRBD2, 5 bases. V gave up 5 bases and J gave up 1 base, with 8 bases separating them. The V gene's germline CDR1 is MDHEN and CDR2 SYDVKM. The CDR3 is 13 amino acids. In DNA, the CDR3 is TGTGCCAGCAGTACGGGAACCCAAGAGACCCAGTACTTC. It encodes CASSTGTQETQYF.

This sequence joins TRBV10-3 and TRBJ2-2; 10 bases are shared with TRBD2. J was trimmed by 7 bases and V by 0 bases; bases with no gene match: 11. The CDR3 has 18 residues. Germline assignment: CDR1 ENHRY and CDR2 SYGVKD. DNA of the CDR3: TGTGCCATCAGTGAGTCCGGGGCTAGCGGGAGCCGGGTCGGGGAGCTGTTTTTT. Its translation: CAISESGASGSRVGELFF.

J is TRBJ2-7 and V is TRBV6-6, with 7 bases that match TRBD1. CDR3 length equals 15 residues. CDR1 MNHNY and CDR2 SVGAGI come from the germline V gene (reference sequence). Losses at the gene ends were 5 bases for V and 5 bases for J; bases not matched to a gene: 12. The chain's CDR3 is CASSIRQGEGHEQYF. The DNA of the CDR3 is TGTGCCAGCAGTATCCGACAGGGTGAAGGGCACGAGCAGTACTTC.

The chain is built from TRBV4-2 and TRBJ2-2; D gene ambiguous. Germline V CDR1 and CDR2: LGHNA, YNFKEQ. This CDR3 contains 16 residues. V lost 0 bases and J lost 1, with 9 bases in between. The CDR3 DNA is TGTGCCAGCAGCCAAGATCCCACGGAGAACACCGGGGAGCTGTTTTTT. This sequence encodes CASSQDPTENTGELFF.

This clone was detected only once. The gene calls are TRBV7-8 and TRBJ2-3; D is perhaps TRBD1 (5 bases). Trimming removed 6 bases at V and 2 bases at J, with 15 bases between. The CDR3 loop spans 15 amino acids. Germline V gene data show CDR1 as SGHVS and CDR2 as FQNEAQ. Here the CDR3 DNA reads TGTGCCAGCAGACCAGGGTTAGGCGACACAGATACGCAGTATTTT. Its translation is CASRPGLGDTDTQYF.

V gene TRBV5-6 combines with J gene TRBJ2-7, with 8 bases fitting TRBD2. The germline gives CDR1 SGHDT, CDR2 YYEEEE. This CDR3 region has 15 residues. V lost 4 bases, J lost 2 bases, and 8 bases stayed unmatched. Written as DNA, the CDR3 is TGTGCCAGCAGCCTGGTTAGAGCGGGAGCCTACGAGCAGTACTTC. It is translated as CASSLVRAGAYEQYF.

The genes are TRBV5-1 and TRBJ2-7, with D unclear. Germline lookup yields CDR1 SGHRS and CDR2 YFSETQ. The length of the CDR3 is 12 residues. V was cut by 1 base and J by 4 bases, with 6 bases left in between. This CDR3 reads CASSLMGYEQYF. CDR3 nucleotides: TGCGCCAGCAGCTTGATGGGGTACGAGCAGTACTTC.

The chain combines TRBV5-5 with TRBJ2-7; 10 nucleotides align to TRBD1. CDR3 length: 16 amino acids. From germline, CDR1 is SGHKS and CDR2 YYEKEE (reference sequence). V lost 1 base to trimming and J lost 1 base; unmatched junction nucleotides: 5. The CDR3 sequence is CASSLYGTGVSYEQYF. The CDR3 DNA sequence: TGTGCCAGCAGCTTGTATGGGACAGGGGTATCCTACGAGCAGTACTTC.

Points on this clone: Distinct nucleotide sequences in the sample also encode this CDR3. This rearrangement joins TRBV5-1 to TRBJ2-5; 10 bases match TRBD1. V lost 3 bases, J lost 5 bases, and 1 base stayed unmatched. The CDR3 spans 13 residues. Germline V lookup: CDR1 SGHRS, CDR2 YFSETQ. Written as DNA, the CDR3 is TGCGCCAGCAGCTGGGACAGGGGTGAGACCCAGTACTTC. This gives the protein CASSWDRGETQYF.

The V call is TRBV21-1, the J call TRBJ1-1; the D call of TRBD1 is as the table states it, not checked on the DNA. TRBV21-1 is recorded as a pseudogene. This CDR3 is 15 amino acids long. CDR3 nucleotides: TGTGCCAGCAGCAGGGCTAGGGGTGGGAACACTGAAGCTTTCTTT. Translating gives CASSRARGGNTEAFF.

The rearrangement uses TRBV9 and TRBJ2-5; the D is unclear. The CDR3 extends over 13 amino acids. V lost 1 base, J lost 0 bases, and 4 bases lay in between. Germline assignment: CDR1 SGDLS and CDR2 YYNGEE. CDR3 sequence reads: CASSVLDQETQYF. The CDR3 DNA reads TGTGCCAGCAGCGTACTAGACCAAGAGACCCAGTACTTC.

The gene calls are TRBV28 and TRBJ2-7; TRBD2 is a possible D gene (5 bases). The germline gives CDR1 MDHEN, CDR2 SYDVKM. V lost 8 bases, J lost 0 bases, and 8 bases lay in between. This CDR3 comprises 12 residues. This CDR3 is CASEGNSYEQYF. CDR3 DNA sequence: TGTGCCAGCGAGGGCAACTCCTACGAGCAGTACTTC.

V and J are TRBV5-4 and TRBJ1-4; D perhaps matches TRBD1 (5 bases). From germline, CDR1 is SGHNT and CDR2 YYREEE (reference sequence). The CDR3 consists of 15 residues. V gave up 0 bases and J gave up 7 bases, with 13 bases separating them. The CDR3: CASSLAGTSSEKLFF. As DNA, the CDR3 is TGTGCCAGCAGCTTGGCCGGGACGAGCAGTGAAAAACTGTTTTTT.

The rearrangement links TRBV11-3 to TRBJ1-5, with 7 positions matching TRBD1. Germline trimming cut 8 bases from V and 7 bases from J; bases unmatched to any gene: 8. Germline values: CDR1 SGHNT, CDR2 YENEEA. This CDR3 is built from 13 residues. In DNA, the CDR3 is TGTGCCAGCGGAACAGGGGCTGGCCAGCCCCAGCATTTT. Amino acids: CASGTGAGQPQHF.

V gene TRBV9 combines with J gene TRBJ1-1, with D possibly TRBD1 on 5 matching bases. V dropped 4 bases and J dropped 7 bases, with 14 bases sitting between them. CDR1 and CDR2 (germline): SGDLS, YYNGEE. CDR3 length: 13 amino acids. The CDR3 nucleotides read TGTGCCAGCAGCACGCGAGACAGAAATGAAGCTTTCTTT. Protein product: CASSTRDRNEAFF.